This TCR beta chain was documented in a study of monozygotic twins with inflammatory bowel disease. TCRdb reanalyzed the 5' RACE reads, giving one entry per CDR3 protein sequence and no DNA. Here the sample table reports around 210,000 distinct CDR3 sequences. The length of the CDR3 is 14 residues. Germline CDR1 SNHLY, CDR2 FYNNEI. The TCR comes from a human donor with ulcerative colitis or Crohn's disease, or a healthy co-twin of an affected twin (not recorded which). The genes are TRBV2 and TRBJ1-6; with no DNA, the TCRdb D assignment of TRBD1 cannot be verified. The material sequenced was blood. CDR3 sequence: CASSDETGYSPLHF.